Following are 8 T cell receptor beta chains from one sample sequenced in a study of pediatric ulcerative colitis. Measured with immunoSEQ multiplex PCR; TCRdb has only the in-frame clones, and not every one. The sample carries 30,000 to 45,000 clones, roughly 80% recorded once. The sample taken for sequencing was blood. The source is a girl between 10 and 17 years old with moderate ulcerative colitis.

This chain links TRBV7-6 with TRBJ2-1; a possible D gene is TRBD2 (6 bases). This CDR3 contains 14 residues. V was trimmed by 5 bases and J by 9 bases, leaving 17 bases between them. Germline assignment: CDR1 SGHVS and CDR2 FNYEAQ. The CDR3 nucleotides are TGTGCCAGCAGCCCCCCGGAGGGTTCCGGTGAGCAGTTCTTC. Translation: CASSPPEGSGEQFF.

CDR3 in amino acids: CASSPSGARGEKLFF. CDR3 bases: TGTGCCAGCTCACCATCTGGGGCGAGGGGTGAAAAACTGTTTTTT. The rearrangement links TRBV18 to TRBJ1-4; possible D gene TRBD1, 5 bases. The CDR3 runs 15 residues. Germline CDR1 KGHSH, CDR2 LQKENI. V was shortened by 2 bases and J by 7 bases, with 14 bases between the two germline ends.

This chain connects TRBV13 to TRBJ1-2; D uncertain. This CDR3 region has 17 residues. From germline, CDR1 is PRHDT and CDR2 FYEKMQ (reference sequence). The ends were cut back, 0 bases at V and 3 bases at J, with 17 bases in the middle. CDR3 coding DNA: TGTGCCAGCAGCTTAGGCCTAGGGCAAACGGAGGACTATGGCTACACCTTC. Its translation: CASSLGLGQTEDYGYTF.

The rearrangement joins TRBV4-2 to TRBJ2-2, with TRBD1 as a possible D gene (5 bases). The CDR3 length is 16 residues. In germline, CDR1 is LGHNA, CDR2 YNFKEQ. With 1 base removed from V and 5 bases from J, the gap between germline ends came to 14 bases. CDR3 coding DNA: TGTGCCAGCAGCCAAGGGTCCAGGGTGACGACCGGGGAGCTGTTTTTT. Translated: CASSQGSRVTTGELFF.

In its sample, this clone was seen a few times. The rearrangement joins TRBV2 to TRBJ1-2, with 8 bases fitting TRBD1. Trimming took 5 bases from V and 4 from J; bases not matched to a gene: 6. This CDR3 region has 14 residues. Germline CDR1 is SNHLY and CDR2 is FYNNEI. Here the CDR3 reads CASSLGQASYGYTF. CDR3 nucleotide sequence: TGTGCCAGCAGTTTGGGACAGGCGTCCTATGGCTACACCTTC.

The chain carries TRBV5-1 and TRBJ2-2; D may be TRBD2 (6 bases). The V and J ends lost 5 bases and 0 bases respectively, with 14 bases between them. From germline, CDR1 is SGHRS and CDR2 YFSETQ. The CDR3 is made up of 16 amino acids. The CDR3 reads CASRGMGTANTGELFF. The CDR3, as DNA: TGCGCCAGCAGGGGGATGGGGACTGCGAACACCGGGGAGCTGTTTTTT. Supplemented by reference TRBV5-1 and TRBJ2-2, the full variable domain reads KAGVTQTPRYLIKTRGQQVTLSCSPISGHRSVSWYQQTPGQGLQFLFEYFSETQRNKGNFPGRFSGRQFSNSRSEMNVSTLELGDSALYLCASRGMGTANTGELFFGEGSRLTVL.

The V and J genes are TRBV7-9 and TRBJ1-2, with D tentatively TRBD1 (6 bases). The CDR3 consists of 14 residues. The V gene lost 5 bases and the J gene lost 5 bases, with 15 bases spanning the gap. Germline CDR1 is SEHNR and CDR2 is FQNEAQ (reference sequence). The CDR3: CASSEEGQGYGYTF. The CDR3 DNA reads TGTGCCAGCAGCGAAGAGGGCCAGGGGTATGGCTACACCTTC. Supplemented by reference TRBV7-9 and TRBJ1-2, the full variable domain reads DTGVSQNPRHKITKRGQNVTFRCDPISEHNRLYWYRQTLGQGPEFLTYFQNEAQLEKSRLLSDRFSAERPKGSFSTLEIQRTEQGDSAMYLCASSEEGQGYGYTFGSGTRLTVV.

This clone has a single count. V gene TRBV4-1 combines with J gene TRBJ2-3; tentatively, D is TRBD1 (6 bases). The CDR3 contains 14 residues. CDR1 is MGHRA, CDR2 YSYEKL, per germline. Trimming left V 5 bases short and J 4 bases short, with 13 bases between. The CDR3 region has the DNA TGCGCCAGCAGCATAGACAGGTCCCCAGATACGCAGTATTTT. This encodes CASSIDRSPDTQYF.